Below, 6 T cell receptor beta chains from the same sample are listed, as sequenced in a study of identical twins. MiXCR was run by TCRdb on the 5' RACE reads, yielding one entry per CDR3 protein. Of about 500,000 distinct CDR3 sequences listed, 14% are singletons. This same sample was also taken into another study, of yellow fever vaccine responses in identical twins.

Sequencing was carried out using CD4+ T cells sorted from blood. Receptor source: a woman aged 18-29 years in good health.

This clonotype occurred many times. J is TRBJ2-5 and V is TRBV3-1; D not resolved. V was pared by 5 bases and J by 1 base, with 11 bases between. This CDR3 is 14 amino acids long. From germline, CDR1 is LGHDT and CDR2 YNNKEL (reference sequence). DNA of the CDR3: TGTGCCAGCAGCGACCTTGCGCTCCAAGAGACCCAGTACTTC. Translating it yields CASSDLALQETQYF.

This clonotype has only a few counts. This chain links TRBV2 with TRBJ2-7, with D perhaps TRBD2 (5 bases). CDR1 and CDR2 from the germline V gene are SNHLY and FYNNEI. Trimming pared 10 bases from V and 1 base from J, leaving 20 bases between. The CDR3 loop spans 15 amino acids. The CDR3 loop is CATNPPQRSSYEQYF. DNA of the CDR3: TGTGCCACTAACCCCCCCCAGCGGTCTTCCTACGAGCAGTACTTC.

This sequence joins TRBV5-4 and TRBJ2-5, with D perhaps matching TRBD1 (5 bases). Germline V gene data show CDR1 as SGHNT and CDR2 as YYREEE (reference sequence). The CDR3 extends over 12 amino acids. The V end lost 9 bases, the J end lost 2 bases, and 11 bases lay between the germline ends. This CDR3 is CAIRVGQETQYF. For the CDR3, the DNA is TGTGCCATCAGGGTTGGACAAGAGACCCAGTACTTC.

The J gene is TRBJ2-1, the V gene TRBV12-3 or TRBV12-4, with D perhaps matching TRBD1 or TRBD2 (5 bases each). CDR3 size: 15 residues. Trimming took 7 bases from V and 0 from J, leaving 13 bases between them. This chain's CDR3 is CASNEGSVSYNEQFF. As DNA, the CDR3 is TGTGCCAGCAATGAGGGGTCAGTCTCCTACAATGAGCAGTTCTTC.

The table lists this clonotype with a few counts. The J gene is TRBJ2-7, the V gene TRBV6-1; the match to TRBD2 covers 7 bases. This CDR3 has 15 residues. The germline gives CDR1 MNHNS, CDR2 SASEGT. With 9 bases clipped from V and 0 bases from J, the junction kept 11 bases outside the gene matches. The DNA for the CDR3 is TGTGCCAGAGTAGCGGGTCCTTACTCCTCCTACGAGCAGTACTTC. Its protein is CARVAGPYSSYEQYF.

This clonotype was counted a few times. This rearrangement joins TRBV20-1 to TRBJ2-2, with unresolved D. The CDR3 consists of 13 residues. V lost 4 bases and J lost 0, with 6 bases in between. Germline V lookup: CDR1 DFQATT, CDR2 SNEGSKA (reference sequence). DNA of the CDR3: TGCAGTGCTAAGGATGCGAACACCGGGGAGCTGTTTTTT. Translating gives CSAKDANTGELFF.